A single sample is the source of the 20 T cell receptor beta chains below, sequenced in a study of cytomegalovirus exposure and HLA in healthy donors. The data were produced by immunoSEQ multiplex PCR, yet TCRdb's version contains in-frame clones alone and is incomplete. The profile shows 160,000 or so clones, more than 75% of them singletons. Sequencing input: PBMCs. The receptors were gathered from a man aged 18 to 29 in good health and CMV-seronegative.

V gene TRBV5-1 combines with J gene TRBJ2-1, with TRBD2 matching over 9 bases. The germline V gene encodes CDR1 SGHRS and CDR2 YFSETQ. The V gene end was trimmed by 0 bases and the J gene end by 8 bases; junction bases not matched to a gene: 6. The CDR3 contains 15 residues. CDR3 sequence reads: CASSLGTSVVYEQFF. The CDR3 DNA follows: TGCGCCAGCAGCTTGGGGACTAGCGTAGTCTATGAGCAGTTCTTC.

The chain employs TRBV11-2 and TRBJ2-1; 11 bases fit TRBD2. The CDR3 is 19 residues long. V dropped 1 base and J dropped 0; count of bases not matched to a gene: 8. Germline V gene sequence: CDR1 SGHAT, CDR2 FQNNGV. CDR3 protein: CASSLGRLAGLSSYNEQFF. The CDR3 DNA sequence: TGTGCCAGCAGCTTAGGGAGACTAGCGGGGCTTAGCTCCTACAATGAGCAGTTCTTC.

This chain connects TRBV7-9 to TRBJ2-2; D is unclear. V lost 5 bases, J lost 6 bases, and 13 bases lay in between. CDR1 and CDR2 from the germline V gene are SEHNR and FQNEAQ (reference sequence). The length of the CDR3 is 14 residues. In DNA form, the CDR3 reads TGTGCCAGCAGCCCAGAACCCATTGCCGGGGAGCTGTTTTTT. Its translation is CASSPEPIAGELFF.

The chain combines TRBV7-9 with TRBJ1-1; D is uncertain. The V gene lost 1 base and the J gene lost 6 bases, with 12 bases spanning the gap. The CDR3 sequence is 14 residues long. The germline V gene has CDR1 SEHNR and CDR2 FQNEAQ (reference sequence). The CDR3 nucleotides are TGTGCCAGCAGCTTAGGAGCGGGAGGGCCTGAAGCTTTCTTT. Its translation: CASSLGAGGPEAFF.

A few counts support this clone. In DNA, the CDR3 is TGTGCCAGCAGAATGGGACAGGGAGGTCAGCCCCAGCATTTT. Amino acids: CASRMGQGGQPQHF. V is TRBV2 and J is TRBJ1-5; 9 bases agree with TRBD1. Germline V gene sequence: CDR1 SNHLY, CDR2 FYNNEI. This CDR3 is 14 amino acids long. The V and J ends lost 6 bases and 6 bases, in that order; junction bases with no gene match: 6.

In DNA, the CDR3 is TGTGCCAGCTCACCATCGGTTCGGGGAGGGAGCAATGAAAAACTGTTTTTT. Amino acids: CASSPSVRGGSNEKLFF. V and J are TRBV18 and TRBJ1-4, with D uncertain. The CDR3 consists of 17 residues. From germline, CDR1 is KGHSH and CDR2 LQKENI. Trimming pared 2 bases from V and 5 bases from J, leaving 18 bases between.

The V and J genes are TRBV7-9 and TRBJ1-3, with D uncertain. V gave up 1 base and J gave up 0 bases, with 16 bases separating them. Germline V lookup: CDR1 SEHNR, CDR2 FQNEAQ (reference sequence). The CDR3 extends over 18 amino acids. The CDR3 nucleotides read TGTGCCAGCAGCTTAGGGCCCCCCGGCGGCCGCTCTGGAAACACCATATATTTT. Its protein is CASSLGPPGGRSGNTIYF.

This chain links TRBV11-2 with TRBJ2-5; the D gene is possibly TRBD2 (6 bases). CDR1 and CDR2 (germline): SGHAT, FQNNGV. The V end lost 3 bases, the J end lost 7 bases, and 12 bases lay between the germline ends. CDR3 size: 13 residues. Written as DNA, the CDR3 is TGTGCCAGCAGCTTTGGCGGGCGGGGGACCCAGTACTTC. Encoded protein: CASSFGGRGTQYF.

The V gene is TRBV6-1, the J gene TRBJ1-2; D is undetermined. Germline V gene data show CDR1 as MNHNS and CDR2 as SASEGT. The germline V and J ends were trimmed by 2 bases and 4 bases, with 14 bases remaining between them. The CDR3 has 15 amino acids. The CDR3 DNA reads as TGTGCCAGCAGTGAACGGAGGCAGAAGGCCTATGGCTACACCTTC. Translated, it gives CASSERRQKAYGYTF.

This clone was recorded once. V usage is TRBV28 and J usage is TRBJ1-2; the match to TRBD1 covers 7 bases. The germline V gene encodes CDR1 MDHEN and CDR2 SYDVKM. The CDR3 consists of 15 residues. With V trimmed by 5 bases and J by 8 bases, 14 bases remained unmatched. The CDR3: CASSSSFQGENGYTF. The CDR3 bases are TGTGCCAGCAGTAGCAGTTTCCAGGGGGAAAACGGCTACACCTTC.

The V call is TRBV9, the J call TRBJ2-3; 8 bases are a match to TRBD1. Trimming took 3 bases from V and 2 from J; bases not matched to a gene: 8. CDR1 and CDR2 (germline): SGDLS, YYNGEE. The CDR3 has 16 residues. DNA of the CDR3: TGTGCCAGCAGCGCGAGAGGGGACAGGACCACAGATACGCAGTATTTT. Translated: CASSARGDRTTDTQYF.

Only a few counts were recorded for this clone. This chain uses TRBV10-2 with TRBJ1-4, with D perhaps matching TRBD1 (6 bases). In germline, CDR1 is WSHSY, CDR2 SAAADI. V was cut by 4 bases and J by 5 bases, with 29 bases left in between. CDR3 length: 20 residues. The CDR3 region is CASSATRAWTAKAPNEKLFF. The CDR3 region has the DNA TGCGCCAGCAGTGCGACCAGAGCCTGGACAGCTAAAGCCCCCAATGAAAAACTGTTTTTT.

The V and J genes are TRBV13 and TRBJ1-1; 7 bases fit TRBD1. V was clipped by 5 bases and J by 4 bases; unmatched bases: 4. The CDR3 has 13 residues. Germline CDR1 PRHDT, CDR2 FYEKMQ (reference sequence). CDR3 sequence: CASSTQGGTEAFF. In nucleotides, the CDR3 is TGTGCCAGCAGCACCCAGGGGGGCACTGAAGCTTTCTTT.

This clone turned up a few times. The V and J genes are TRBV7-9 and TRBJ2-7, with D uncertain. The CDR3 has 14 amino acids. The germline V and J ends were trimmed by 3 bases and 5 bases, with 14 bases remaining between them. CDR1 and CDR2 (germline): SEHNR, FQNEAQ (reference sequence). CDR3 in amino acids: CASSLDGAFNEQYF. The CDR3 DNA reads TGTGCCAGCAGCTTGGATGGAGCCTTCAACGAGCAGTACTTC.

The rearrangement uses TRBV7-9 and TRBJ1-1; D unclear. The CDR3 loop spans 12 amino acids. Germline lookup yields CDR1 SEHNR and CDR2 FQNEAQ (reference sequence). The V end was cut by 0 bases, the J end by 11 bases, with 10 bases between. The CDR3 sequence is CASSLAEGGAFF. CDR3 DNA sequence: TGTGCCAGCAGCTTAGCGGAAGGAGGCGCTTTCTTT.

V and J are TRBV19 and TRBJ2-1, with TRBD2 matching 7 bases. Germline-derived CDR1 and CDR2 are LNHDA and SQIVND (reference sequence). This CDR3 is 14 amino acids long. The J segment lost 4 bases and the V segment lost 3 bases, leaving 3 bases of the junction unmatched. The CDR3: CASSIPSGYNEQFF. In DNA, the CDR3 is TGTGCCAGTAGTATCCCTAGCGGTTACAATGAGCAGTTCTTC.

The chain links TRBV30 to TRBJ1-2; 7 bases match TRBD1. Germline V gives CDR1 GTSNPN, CDR2 SVGIG (reference sequence). CDR3 length equals 15 residues. After removal of 0 bases from V and 3 bases from J, the junction contained 7 bases not matched to a gene. The CDR3 is CAWSVLRGQHYGYTF. In DNA form, the CDR3 reads TGTGCCTGGAGTGTTCTGAGGGGGCAACACTATGGCTACACCTTC.

This chain connects TRBV2 to TRBJ2-7; tentative D call: TRBD1 (5 bases). Germline V gene data show CDR1 as SNHLY and CDR2 as FYNNEI. The CDR3 covers 13 residues. V was pared by 7 bases and J by 4 bases, with 14 bases between. This CDR3 is CASTLDTTYEQYV. The DNA for the CDR3 is TGTGCCAGCACCCTGGACACTACTTACGAGCAGTACGTC.

This clone was found a few times. The rearrangement uses TRBV18 and TRBJ2-3, with D maybe TRBD2 (5 bases). Germline V gives CDR1 KGHSH, CDR2 LQKENI. The CDR3 length is 15 residues. Trimming shortened V by 0 bases and J by 3 bases, and 10 bases separated the two germline ends. The CDR3 sequence is CASSPPLAGTDTQYF. CDR3 DNA sequence: TGTGCCAGCTCACCACCTCTAGCTGGGACAGATACGCAGTATTTT.

The chain uses TRBV11-2 and TRBJ2-3; 10 bases fit TRBD2. The germline gives CDR1 SGHAT, CDR2 FQNNGV. After removal of 0 bases from V and 7 bases from J, the junction contained 13 bases not matched to a gene. The CDR3 loop spans 18 amino acids. The CDR3 region is CASSLDLADSGGLNTQYF. The CDR3 DNA is TGTGCCAGCAGCTTAGACCTGGCTGATAGCGGGGGGCTGAATACGCAGTATTTT.